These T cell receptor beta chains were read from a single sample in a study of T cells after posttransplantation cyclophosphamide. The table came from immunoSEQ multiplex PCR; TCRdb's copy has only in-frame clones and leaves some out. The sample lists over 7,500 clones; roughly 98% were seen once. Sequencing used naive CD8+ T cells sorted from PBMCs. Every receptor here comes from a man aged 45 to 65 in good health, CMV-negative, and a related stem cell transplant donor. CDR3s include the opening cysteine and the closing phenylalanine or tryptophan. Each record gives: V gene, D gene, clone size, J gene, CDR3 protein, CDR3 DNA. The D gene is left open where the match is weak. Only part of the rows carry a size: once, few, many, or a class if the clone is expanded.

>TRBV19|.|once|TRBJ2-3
CASSIGVDFGDTQYF
TGTGCCAGTAGTATTGGCGTCGACTTTGGAGATACGCAGTATTTT
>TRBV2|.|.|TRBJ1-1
CASRAGTLGSTEAFF
TGTGCCAGCAGGGCCGGGACTCTCGGAAGTACTGAAGCTTTCTTT
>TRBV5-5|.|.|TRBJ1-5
CASSLGIGGGYQPQHF
TGTGCCAGCAGCTTGGGGATCGGGGGGGGATATCAGCCCCAGCATTTT
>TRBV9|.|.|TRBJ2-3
CASSARGSSTDTQYF
TGTGCCAGCAGCGCGCGGGGATCTAGCACAGATACGCAGTATTTT
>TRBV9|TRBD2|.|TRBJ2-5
CASSVSGGYQETQYF
TGTGCCAGCAGCGTTAGCGGGGGGTACCAAGAGACCCAGTACTTC
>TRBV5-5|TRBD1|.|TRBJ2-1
CASSSGQGDYNEQFF
TGTGCCAGCAGCTCGGGACAGGGGGATTACAATGAGCAGTTCTTC
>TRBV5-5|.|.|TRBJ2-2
CASSFSPGHLNTGELFF
TGTGCCAGCAGCTTTAGCCCGGGACACTTGAACACCGGGGAGCTGTTTTTT
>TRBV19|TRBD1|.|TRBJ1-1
CASRLTGVTEAFF
TGTGCCAGTAGACTTACAGGGGTGACTGAAGCTTTCTTT
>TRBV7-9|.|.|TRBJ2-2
CASSLGPAGELFF
TGTGCCAGCAGCTTAGGGCCAGCCGGGGAGCTGTTTTTT
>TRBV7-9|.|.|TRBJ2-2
CASSRPNTGELFF
TGTGCCAGCAGCCGTCCGAACACCGGGGAGCTGTTTTTT
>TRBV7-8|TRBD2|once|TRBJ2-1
CASSPQTSGRNEQFF
TGTGCCAGCAGCCCTCAGACTAGCGGGAGGAATGAGCAGTTCTTC
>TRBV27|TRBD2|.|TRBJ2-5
CASSLFAGVSQETQYF
TGTGCCAGCAGTTTGTTCGCGGGGGTGAGCCAAGAGACCCAGTACTTC
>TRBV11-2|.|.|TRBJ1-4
CASSPTVVRRSEKLFF
TGTGCCAGCAGTCCAACCGTCGTCAGAAGGAGTGAAAAACTGTTTTTT
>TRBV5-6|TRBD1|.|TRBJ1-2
CASSLNPDRDGYTF
TGTGCCAGCAGCTTGAATCCGGACAGGGACGGCTACACCTTC
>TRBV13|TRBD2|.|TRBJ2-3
CASSLRLARSTDTQYF
TGTGCCAGCAGCTTGAGACTAGCGAGAAGCACAGATACGCAGTATTTT
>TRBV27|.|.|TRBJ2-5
CASSFGISGLSQETQYF
TGTGCCAGCAGTTTCGGCATAAGCGGACTAAGCCAAGAGACCCAGTACTTC
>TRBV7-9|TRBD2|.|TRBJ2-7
CASSVTGGVIYEQYF
TGTGCCAGCAGCGTTACGGGGGGAGTAATCTACGAGCAGTACTTC
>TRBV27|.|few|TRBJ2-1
CASNLAGVYNEQFF
TGTGCCAGCAACCTGGCAGGGGTCTACAATGAGCAGTTCTTC
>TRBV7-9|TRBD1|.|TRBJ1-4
CASSLAKDRRWEKLFF
TGTGCCAGCAGCTTAGCAAAGGACAGGCGGTGGGAAAAACTGTTTTTT
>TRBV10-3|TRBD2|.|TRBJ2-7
CAISESSSGRLNEQYF
TGTGCCATCAGTGAGTCGAGTAGCGGGAGGTTGAACGAGCAGTACTTC
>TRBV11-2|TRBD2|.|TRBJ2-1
CASSLVWEGQRNAYNEQFF
TGTGCCAGCAGCCTAGTCTGGGAGGGCCAGAGGAACGCCTACAATGAGCAGTTCTTC
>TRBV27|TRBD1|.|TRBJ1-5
CASGTGGGYSNQPQHF
TGTGCCAGCGGTACAGGGGGCGGATATAGCAATCAGCCCCAGCATTTT
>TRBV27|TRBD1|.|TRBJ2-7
CASSFLQGWEQYF
TGTGCCAGCAGTTTTCTACAGGGGTGGGAGCAGTACTTC
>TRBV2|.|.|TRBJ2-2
CASNEDSSLNTGELFF
TGTGCCAGCAACGAGGACTCGTCTCTTAACACCGGGGAGCTGTTTTTT
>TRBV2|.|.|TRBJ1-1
CASSEQQRNTEAFF
TGTGCCAGCAGTGAACAACAGAGGAACACTGAAGCTTTCTTT
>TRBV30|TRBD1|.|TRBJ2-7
CAWGRDRGYEQYF
TGTGCCTGGGGGCGGGACAGGGGTTACGAGCAGTACTTC
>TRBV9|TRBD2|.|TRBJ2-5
CASSVGGREGETQYF
TGTGCCAGCAGCGTAGGTGGCAGGGAGGGAGAGACCCAGTACTTC
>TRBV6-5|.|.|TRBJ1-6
CASSYEGGYNSPLHF
TGTGCCAGCAGTTACGAGGGGGGGTATAATTCACCCCTCCACTTT
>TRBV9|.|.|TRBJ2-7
CASSVVGATYEQYF
TGTGCCAGCAGCGTAGTGGGGGCAACCTACGAGCAGTACTTC
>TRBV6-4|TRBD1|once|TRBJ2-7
CASSAGTVGEQYF
TGTGCCAGCAGCGCCGGGACAGTGGGCGAGCAGTACTTC
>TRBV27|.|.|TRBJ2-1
CASRAGIGGSYNEQFF
TGTGCCAGCAGGGCAGGCATCGGGGGATCCTACAATGAGCAGTTCTTC
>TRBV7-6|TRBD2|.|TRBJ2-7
CASSLVLAGVDHEQYF
TGTGCCAGCAGCTTAGTTCTAGCGGGAGTCGACCACGAGCAGTACTTC
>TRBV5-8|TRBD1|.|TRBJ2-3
CASSLGQGARDTQYF
TGTGCCAGCAGCCTAGGGCAGGGGGCAAGGGATACGCAGTATTTT
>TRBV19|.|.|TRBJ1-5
CASSIDREGPQPQHF
TGTGCCAGTAGTATAGATCGGGAGGGGCCGCAGCCCCAGCATTTT
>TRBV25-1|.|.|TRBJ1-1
CASSPRSWGAEAFF
TGTGCCAGCAGTCCCAGGTCTTGGGGCGCTGAAGCTTTCTTT
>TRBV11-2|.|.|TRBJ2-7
CASSFTGPSAYEQYF
TGTGCCAGCAGCTTCACAGGGCCCTCCGCCTACGAGCAGTACTTC
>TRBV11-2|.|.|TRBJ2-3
CASSLAPGLAPSTDTQYF
TGTGCCAGCAGCTTAGCCCCCGGACTGGCCCCCAGCACAGATACGCAGTATTTT
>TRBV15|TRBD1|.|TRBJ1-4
CATSDRVYEKLFF
TGTGCCACCAGCGACAGGGTTTATGAAAAACTGTTTTTT
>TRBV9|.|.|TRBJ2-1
CAGSVGPDEQFF
TGTGCCGGCAGCGTAGGTCCGGATGAGCAGTTCTTC
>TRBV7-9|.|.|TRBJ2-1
CASSLVALISYNEQFF
TGTGCCAGCAGCTTAGTAGCCCTAATCTCCTACAATGAGCAGTTCTTC
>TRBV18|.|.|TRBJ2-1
CASSRTSPGQFF
TGTGCCAGCTCACGAACTAGTCCGGGGCAGTTCTTC
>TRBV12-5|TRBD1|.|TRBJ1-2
CASAASGTVYGYTF
TGTGCTAGTGCCGCCTCCGGGACAGTGTATGGCTACACCTTC
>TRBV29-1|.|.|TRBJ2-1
CSVPPRQGKFF
TGCAGCGTCCCCCCCCGCCAGGGGAAGTTCTTC
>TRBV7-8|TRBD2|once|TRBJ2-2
CASSGGLAGGSTGELFF
TGTGCCAGCAGCGGGGGACTAGCGGGAGGTTCTACCGGGGAGCTGTTTTTT
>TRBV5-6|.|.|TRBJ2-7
CASSLEGRDPYEQYF
TGTGCCAGCAGCTTGGAGGGGCGGGACCCCTACGAGCAGTACTTC
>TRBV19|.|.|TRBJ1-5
CASSPGQGLGQPQHF
TGTGCCAGTAGTCCAGGCCAGGGATTAGGACAGCCCCAGCATTTT